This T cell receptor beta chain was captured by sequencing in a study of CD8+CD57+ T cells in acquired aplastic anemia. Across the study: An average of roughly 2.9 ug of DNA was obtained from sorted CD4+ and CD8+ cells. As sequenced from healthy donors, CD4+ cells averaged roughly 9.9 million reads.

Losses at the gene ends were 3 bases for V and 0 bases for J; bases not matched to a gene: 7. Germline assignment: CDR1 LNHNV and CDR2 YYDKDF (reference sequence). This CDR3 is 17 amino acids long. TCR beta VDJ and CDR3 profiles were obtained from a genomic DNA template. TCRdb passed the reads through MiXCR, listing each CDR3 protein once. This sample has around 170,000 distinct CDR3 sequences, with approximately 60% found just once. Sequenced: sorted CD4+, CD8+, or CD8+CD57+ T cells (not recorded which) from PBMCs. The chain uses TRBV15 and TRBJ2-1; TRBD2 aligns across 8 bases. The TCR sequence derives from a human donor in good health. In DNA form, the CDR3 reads TGTGCCACCAGCAGCGCCGCCGGGACTAGCTCCTACAATGAGCAGTTCTTC. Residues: CATSSAAGTSSYNEQFF.